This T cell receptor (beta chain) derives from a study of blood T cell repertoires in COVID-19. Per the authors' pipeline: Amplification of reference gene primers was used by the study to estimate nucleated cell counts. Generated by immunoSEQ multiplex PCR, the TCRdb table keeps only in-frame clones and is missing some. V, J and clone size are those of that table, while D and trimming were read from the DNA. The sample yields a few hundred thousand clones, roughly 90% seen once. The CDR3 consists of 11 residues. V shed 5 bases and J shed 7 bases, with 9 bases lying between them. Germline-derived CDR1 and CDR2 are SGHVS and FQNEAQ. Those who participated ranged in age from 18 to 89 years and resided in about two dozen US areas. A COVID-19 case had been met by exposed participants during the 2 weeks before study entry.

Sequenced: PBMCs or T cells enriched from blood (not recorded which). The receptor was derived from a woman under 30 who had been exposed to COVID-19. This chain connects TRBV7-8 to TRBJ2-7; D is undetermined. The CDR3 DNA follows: TGTGCCAGCAGCGGAACCGGGGAGCAGTACTTC. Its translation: CASSGTGEQYF.